This T cell receptor (beta chain) was retrieved from a study of cytomegalovirus exposure and HLA in healthy donors. Study-level results: A likely sequencing artifact accounted for one observed cluster of highly shared sequence variants.

To note about this clone: Its target is unknown.

With 60 Vbeta and 13 Jbeta primers, the PCR was carried out. The method was immunoSEQ multiplex PCR; TCRdb's version includes in-frame clones alone and lacks a portion of them. The data contain some 160,000 clones, around 80% of them singletons. CDR1 is SGHAT, CDR2 FQNNGV, per germline. Trimming removed 4 bases at V and 0 bases at J, with 11 bases between. The CDR3 totals 15 residues. The sequence was collected from a woman under 30 in good health and CMV-seronegative. Sample: PBMCs. V usage is TRBV11-2 and J usage is TRBJ2-3, with D unclear. The CDR3 region is CASSSQAASTDTQYF. For the CDR3, the DNA is TGTGCCAGCAGCTCCCAGGCCGCTAGCACAGATACGCAGTATTTT.